What follows are 30 T cell receptor beta chains derived from one specimen sequenced in a study of cytomegalovirus exposure and HLA in healthy donors. Assay: immunoSEQ multiplex PCR; the TCRdb copy retains only in-frame clones and omits some. The data show some 64,000 clones, with approximately 97% seen just once and around 1.6% held by the top ten. Sequenced input: PBMCs. The receptors derive from a woman younger than 35 in good health and CMV-seropositive.

The rearrangement uses TRBV6-5 and TRBJ2-7; 10 bases match TRBD2. V shed 6 bases and J 3 bases; nucleotides not matched to a gene: 8. CDR3 length: 15 residues. CDR1 is MNHEY and CDR2 is SVGAGI in the germline V gene. CDR3 nucleotides: TGTGCCAGCAGCGCCCTAGCGGGAGTTATCTACGAGCAGTACTTC. Translated: CASSALAGVIYEQYF.

This clone was observed a single time. The V and J genes are TRBV7-9 and TRBJ2-5, with D perhaps matching TRBD2 (5 bases). The CDR3 is made up of 16 amino acids. The V end was cut by 1 base, the J end by 5 bases, with 17 bases between. Germline V gene sequence: CDR1 SEHNR, CDR2 FQNEAQ (reference sequence). The CDR3: CASSLGSEGTRETQYF. DNA for the CDR3: TGTGCCAGCAGCTTAGGTAGTGAGGGAACGAGGGAGACCCAGTACTTC.

This clone came up once. V and J are TRBV28 and TRBJ2-3; no clear D gene. Germline assignment: CDR1 MDHEN and CDR2 SYDVKM. The germline V and J ends were trimmed by 1 base and 9 bases, with 14 bases remaining between them. CDR3 length: 14 residues. CDR3 bases: TGTGCCAGCAGTTTATCTCCCTCCTTGGGCACGCAGTATTTT. Translated: CASSLSPSLGTQYF.

The CDR3 DNA is TGTGCCAGCAGCTTAGTTGGGACAGGGGGAGGTCAGCCCCAGCATTTT. Protein sequence: CASSLVGTGGGQPQHF. The V and J genes are TRBV7-2 and TRBJ1-5; the match to TRBD1 covers 11 bases. With V trimmed by 1 base and J by 6 bases, 5 bases remained unmatched. The V gene's germline CDR1 is SGHTA and CDR2 FQGNSA. The CDR3 sequence is 16 residues long. Variable domain in full (rest from reference TRBV7-2 and TRBJ1-5): GAGVSQSPSNKVTEKGKDVELRCDPISGHTALYWYRQSLGQGLEFLIYFQGNSAPDKSGLPSDRFSAERTGGSVSTLTIQRTQQEDSAVYLCASSLVGTGGGQPQHFGDGTRLSIL.

The chain combines TRBV6-5 with TRBJ1-1, with a tentative D call TRBD1 (5 bases). From germline, CDR1 is MNHEY and CDR2 SVGAGI. The CDR3 is 15 residues long. Trimming took off 2 bases at V and 3 bases at J, with 13 bases between the two ends. CDR3 DNA: TGTGCCAGCAGTTACCGGTGGGGAGGGGACACTGAAGCTTTCTTT. Its protein product is CASSYRWGGDTEAFF.

The chain links TRBV27 to TRBJ2-3; D is ambiguous. V was clipped by 5 bases and J by 0 bases, with 15 bases between them. The CDR3 consists of 16 residues. CDR1 and CDR2 from the germline V gene are MNHEY and SMNVEV (reference sequence). CDR3 in DNA: TGTGCCAGCAGTGAAACCTACAGATCTAGCACAGATACGCAGTATTTT. It encodes CASSETYRSSTDTQYF.

This sequence joins TRBV9 and TRBJ2-1, with D unclear. V was cut by 3 bases and J by 10 bases, with 11 bases left in between. CDR1 SGDLS and CDR2 YYNGEE come from the germline V gene. This CDR3 has 12 amino acids. CDR3 sequence reads: CASSAVSAEQFF. The CDR3 bases are TGTGCCAGCAGCGCGGTCTCCGCCGAGCAGTTCTTC.

The gene calls are TRBV27 and TRBJ2-1, with D tentatively TRBD1 (5 bases). Germline CDR1 MNHEY, CDR2 SMNVEV (reference sequence). The CDR3 length is 16 residues. Trimming stripped 3 bases from V and 4 bases from J, with 16 bases between. As DNA, the CDR3 is TGTGCCAGCAGTTTGACCGGGCAGGGTTGGTACAATGAGCAGTTCTTC. This sequence encodes CASSLTGQGWYNEQFF.

J is TRBJ2-1 and V is TRBV27; TRBD2 is a possible D gene (6 bases). CDR3 length equals 14 residues. The V end was cut by 3 bases, the J end by 6 bases, with 12 bases between. Per germline, CDR1 MNHEY and CDR2 SMNVEV (reference sequence). Written as DNA, the CDR3 is TGTGCCAGCAGTTTCCCGGGAGCCCCCAATGAGCAGTTCTTC. Protein sequence: CASSFPGAPNEQFF.

The chain combines TRBV9 with TRBJ2-7, with a tentative D call TRBD1 (5 bases). The CDR3 contains 15 residues. Germline CDR1 reads SGDLS; CDR2 reads YYNGEE. V lost 1 base and J 6 bases, leaving 17 bases between the germline ends. The DNA of the CDR3 is TGTGCCAGCAGCGTATGGGAAGGGGCAAAGGGCGAGCAGTACTTC. Protein sequence: CASSVWEGAKGEQYF.

The V call is TRBV6-6, the J call TRBJ2-5; D is perhaps TRBD1 (6 bases). Germline loops: CDR1 MNHNY, CDR2 SVGAGI (reference sequence). CDR3 length equals 14 residues. V was trimmed by 4 bases and J by 0 bases, leaving 9 bases between them. For the CDR3, the DNA is TGTGCCAGCAGTTCACAGGGATACCAAGAGACCCAGTACTTC. Translating gives CASSSQGYQETQYF.

The chain couples TRBV5-6 to TRBJ1-1; D not resolved. With 4 bases removed from V and 0 bases from J, the gap between germline ends came to 4 bases. Germline V gene sequence: CDR1 SGHDT, CDR2 YYEEEE. CDR3 length equals 12 residues. CDR3 sequence reads: CASSRVNTEAFF. Here the CDR3 DNA reads TGTGCCAGCAGCAGAGTGAACACTGAAGCTTTCTTT.

The V call is TRBV19, the J call TRBJ2-7; D unresolved. The CDR3 runs 11 residues. Per germline, CDR1 LNHDA and CDR2 SQIVND (reference sequence). V was clipped by 4 bases and J by 7 bases, with 8 bases between them. CDR3 amino acids: CASSREREQYF. CDR3 DNA: TGTGCCAGTAGTAGAGAACGGGAGCAGTACTTC.

V is TRBV25-1 and J is TRBJ2-1; 13 nucleotides match TRBD2. The CDR3 length is 17 residues. CDR1 is MGHDK and CDR2 is SYGVNS in the germline V gene. Germline trimming cut 4 bases from V and 2 bases from J; bases unmatched to any gene: 5. CDR3 in amino acids: CASSGRLAGGPYNEQFF. As DNA, the CDR3 is TGTGCCAGCAGTGGAAGACTAGCGGGAGGTCCCTACAATGAGCAGTTCTTC.

This clone was recorded once. This chain joins TRBV5-5 and TRBJ2-7; 7 bases align to TRBD2. CDR3 size: 15 residues. Germline V gene lookup returns CDR1 SGHKS and CDR2 YYEKEE (reference sequence). Trimming took 4 bases from V and 0 from J; bases not matched to a gene: 7. CDR3 protein: CASSHTSVSSYEQYF. CDR3 sequence (DNA): TGTGCCAGCAGCCATACTAGCGTTAGCTCCTACGAGCAGTACTTC.

The chain uses TRBV30 and TRBJ1-4, with 10 bases identical to TRBD1. J gave up 7 bases and V 2 bases, and 4 bases lay outside the gene matches. From germline, CDR1 is GTSNPN and CDR2 SVGIG (reference sequence). CDR3 size: 14 residues. This CDR3 reads CAWSPGTGVEKLFF. The CDR3 nucleotides are TGTGCCTGGAGTCCCGGGACAGGGGTTGAAAAACTGTTTTTT. Combining the CDR3 with reference TRBV30 and TRBJ1-4 gives the whole variable domain SQTIHQWPATLVQPVGSPLSLECTVEGTSNPNLYWYRQAAGRGLQLLFYSVGIGQISSEVPQNLSASRPQDRQFILSSKKLLLSDSGFYLCAWSPGTGVEKLFFGSGTQLSVL.

The rearrangement joins TRBV11-3 to TRBJ2-5; 8 nucleotides align to TRBD2. Trimming at V came to 1 base and at J to 2 bases, leaving 15 bases not matched to a gene. CDR1 and CDR2 (germline): SGHNT, YENEEA. The CDR3 consists of 19 residues. CDR3 DNA sequence: TGTGCCAGCAGCTTAGGTGGTGGCGGGGGGCGACGTTATCAAGAGACCCAGTACTTC. Translating gives CASSLGGGGGRRYQETQYF.

The chain combines TRBV9 with TRBJ2-7; 9 bases are a match to TRBD1. Germline lookup yields CDR1 SGDLS and CDR2 YYNGEE. Losses at the gene ends were 0 bases for V and 4 bases for J; bases not matched to a gene: 2. The CDR3 runs to 14 residues. CDR3 protein: CASSVGTGVYEQYF. The CDR3 coding sequence is TGTGCCAGCAGCGTAGGGACAGGGGTTTACGAGCAGTACTTC.

The CDR3 protein is CASSVTGGDDGYTF. The CDR3, as DNA: TGTGCCAGCAGCGTGACAGGGGGAGACGATGGCTACACCTTC. This chain joins TRBV7-8 and TRBJ1-2; 9 bases line up with TRBD1. Germline CDR1 and CDR2: SGHVS and FQNEAQ. This CDR3 is built from 14 residues. V gave up 5 bases and J gave up 6 bases; unmatched junction bases: 7.

The chain employs TRBV30 and TRBJ1-2, with TRBD1 as a possible D gene (5 bases). From germline, CDR1 is GTSNPN and CDR2 SVGIG (reference sequence). V was trimmed by 3 bases and J by 4 bases, leaving 15 bases between them. CDR3 length equals 14 residues. CDR3 sequence: CAWSQSDRAYGYTF. The CDR3 coding sequence is TGTGCCTGGAGCCAATCCGACAGAGCCTATGGCTACACCTTC.

The table lists this clone with a count of one. The chain links TRBV28 to TRBJ1-4; 7 bases line up with TRBD1. Trimming removed 8 bases from V and 8 bases from J; junction bases left unmatched: 5. Germline V lookup: CDR1 MDHEN, CDR2 SYDVKM. The CDR3 covers 12 residues. The CDR3 reads CASQQGWEKLFF. The CDR3 coding sequence is TGTGCCAGCCAACAGGGGTGGGAAAAACTGTTTTTT.

The gene calls are TRBV4-1 and TRBJ2-3; D remains ambiguous. Deletions cut 3 bases from V and 2 bases from J, with 6 bases between. The CDR3 totals 13 residues. Germline V CDR1 and CDR2: MGHRA, YSYEKL. The CDR3 is CASSQSSTDTQYF. The CDR3 DNA reads as TGCGCCAGCAGCCAGAGCTCCACAGATACGCAGTATTTT.

The V and J genes are TRBV5-4 and TRBJ2-7; D may be TRBD1 (6 bases). Germline CDR1 is SGHNT and CDR2 is YYREEE (reference sequence). The CDR3 sequence is 14 residues long. V dropped 2 bases and J dropped 5 bases, with 14 bases sitting between them. In DNA form, the CDR3 reads TGTGCCAGCAGCTTAGTTACAGGGTCCCACGAGCAGTACTTC. Translated: CASSLVTGSHEQYF.

The rearrangement joins TRBV2 to TRBJ2-1, with TRBD1 identical over 9 bases. V lost 8 bases, J lost 6 bases, and 14 bases stayed unmatched. CDR1 is SNHLY and CDR2 is FYNNEI in the germline V gene. The CDR3 has 16 amino acids. The CDR3 bases are TGTGCCAGCCTTACTTCCCGGGACAGGGTTGTCAATGAGCAGTTCTTC. It codes for CASLTSRDRVVNEQFF.

The rearrangement joins TRBV29-1 to TRBJ2-1; D is unclear. Germline V CDR1 and CDR2: SQVTM, ANQGSEA. The CDR3 contains 15 residues. The germline V and J ends were trimmed by 1 base and 0 bases, with 10 bases remaining between them. The CDR3, as DNA: TGCAGCGTTGAAGGACTCAATGACTCCTACAATGAGCAGTTCTTC. Translating gives CSVEGLNDSYNEQFF.

This chain uses TRBV11-2 with TRBJ1-4; a possible D gene is TRBD1 (5 bases). Germline CDR1 and CDR2: SGHAT and FQNNGV. This CDR3 has 16 residues. V was pared by 1 base and J by 6 bases, with 15 bases between. The CDR3 nucleotides read TGTGCCAGCAGCTTAGGGGGGTCGGGGAGGGATGAAAAACTGTTTTTT. Translating it yields CASSLGGSGRDEKLFF.

The chain employs TRBV15 and TRBJ2-3; TRBD2 matches 10 bases. CDR1 is LNHNV, CDR2 YYDKDF, per germline (reference sequence). J was trimmed by 6 bases and V by 0 bases; bases with no gene match: 6. The CDR3 has 16 residues. CDR3 amino acids: CATSREPSGSSDTQYF. The CDR3 DNA follows: TGTGCCACCAGCAGAGAGCCTAGCGGGAGTTCGGATACGCAGTATTTT.

This clone appeared a single time. This chain joins TRBV15 and TRBJ1-5; 7 bases match TRBD1. The CDR3 consists of 14 residues. Germline V lookup: CDR1 LNHNV, CDR2 YYDKDF (reference sequence). Losses at the gene ends were 6 bases for V and 1 base for J; bases not matched to a gene: 3. As DNA, the CDR3 is TGTGCCACCAGGACAGGGTTAAGCAATCAGCCCCAGCATTTT. Translation gives CATRTGLSNQPQHF.

The chain is built from TRBV7-2 and TRBJ1-4; 9 positions agree with TRBD1. The CDR3 consists of 15 residues. After removal of 4 bases from V and 7 bases from J, the junction contained 7 bases not matched to a gene. Germline V gene data show CDR1 as SGHTA and CDR2 as FQGNSA. CDR3 bases: TGTGCCAGCAGCTCACGAAGGACAGGGGTTGAAAAACTGTTTTTT. Its protein product is CASSSRRTGVEKLFF.

The chain is built from TRBV28 and TRBJ2-7; 11 nucleotides align to TRBD2. CDR1 MDHEN and CDR2 SYDVKM come from the germline V gene. Losses at the gene ends were 3 bases for V and 7 bases for J; bases not matched to a gene: 5. CDR3 size: 14 residues. The CDR3 sequence: CASSFSGRAREQYF. CDR3 coding DNA: TGTGCCAGCAGTTTTAGCGGGAGGGCGAGGGAGCAGTACTTC.